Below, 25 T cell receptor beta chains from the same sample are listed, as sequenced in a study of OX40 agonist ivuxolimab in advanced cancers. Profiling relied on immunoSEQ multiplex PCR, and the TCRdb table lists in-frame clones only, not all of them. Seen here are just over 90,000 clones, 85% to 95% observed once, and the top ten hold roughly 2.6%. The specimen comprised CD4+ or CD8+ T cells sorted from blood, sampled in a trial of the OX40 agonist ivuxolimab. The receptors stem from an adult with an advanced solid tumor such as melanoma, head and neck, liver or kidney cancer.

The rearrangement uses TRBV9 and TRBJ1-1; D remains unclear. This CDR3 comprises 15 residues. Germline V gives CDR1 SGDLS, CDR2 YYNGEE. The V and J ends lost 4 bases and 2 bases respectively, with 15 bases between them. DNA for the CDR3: TGTGCCAGCAGCCCTACCGGAGATGCCAACACTGAAGCTTTCTTT. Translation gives CASSPTGDANTEAFF.

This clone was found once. The CDR3: CASSLNGGKLHGYTF. Written as DNA, the CDR3 is TGTGCCAGCAGCCTAAACGGGGGAAAACTGCATGGCTACACCTTC. This chain connects TRBV27 to TRBJ1-2; possible D gene TRBD1, 5 bases. The CDR3 has 15 residues. Trimming took off 6 bases at V and 6 bases at J, with 20 bases between the two ends. Germline V gives CDR1 MNHEY, CDR2 SMNVEV (reference sequence).

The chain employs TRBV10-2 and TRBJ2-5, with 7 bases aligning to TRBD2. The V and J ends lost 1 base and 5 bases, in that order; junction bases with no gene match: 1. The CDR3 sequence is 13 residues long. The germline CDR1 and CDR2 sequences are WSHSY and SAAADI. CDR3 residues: CASSELGGETQYF. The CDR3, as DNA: TGCGCCAGCAGTGAGTTGGGAGGGGAGACCCAGTACTTC.

In DNA, the CDR3 is TGCGCCAGCAGCCAAGCTGACAGGGAAGTAGATGAGCAGTTCTTC. This sequence encodes CASSQADREVDEQFF. The J gene is TRBJ2-1, the V gene TRBV4-1; 7 nucleotides line up with TRBD1. The CDR3 contains 15 residues. CDR1 is MGHRA, CDR2 YSYEKL, per germline. V was clipped by 1 base and J by 8 bases; unmatched bases: 8.

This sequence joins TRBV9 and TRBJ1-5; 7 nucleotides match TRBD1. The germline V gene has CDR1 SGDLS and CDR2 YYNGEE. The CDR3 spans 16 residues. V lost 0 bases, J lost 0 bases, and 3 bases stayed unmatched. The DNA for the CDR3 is TGTGCCAGCAGCGTAGGGGCAGGGGGTAGCAATCAGCCCCAGCATTTT. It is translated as CASSVGAGGSNQPQHF.

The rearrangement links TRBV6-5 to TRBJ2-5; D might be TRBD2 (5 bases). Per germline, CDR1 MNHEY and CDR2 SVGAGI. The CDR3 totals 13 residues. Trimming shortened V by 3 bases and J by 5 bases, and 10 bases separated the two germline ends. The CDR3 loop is CASSYASYETQYF. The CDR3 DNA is TGTGCCAGCAGTTATGCTAGCTATGAGACCCAGTACTTC.

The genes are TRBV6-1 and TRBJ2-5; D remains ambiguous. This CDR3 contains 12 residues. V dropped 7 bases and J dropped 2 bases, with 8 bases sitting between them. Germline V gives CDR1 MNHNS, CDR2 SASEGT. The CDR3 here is CASKIGQETQYF. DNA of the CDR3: TGTGCCAGCAAGATCGGGCAAGAGACCCAGTACTTC.

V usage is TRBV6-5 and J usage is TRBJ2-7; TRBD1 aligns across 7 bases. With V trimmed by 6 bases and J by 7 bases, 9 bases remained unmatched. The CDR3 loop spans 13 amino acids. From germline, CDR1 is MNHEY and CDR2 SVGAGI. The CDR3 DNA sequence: TGTGCCAGCAGAGCTAACAGGGGCTGGGAGCAGTACTTC. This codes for CASRANRGWEQYF.

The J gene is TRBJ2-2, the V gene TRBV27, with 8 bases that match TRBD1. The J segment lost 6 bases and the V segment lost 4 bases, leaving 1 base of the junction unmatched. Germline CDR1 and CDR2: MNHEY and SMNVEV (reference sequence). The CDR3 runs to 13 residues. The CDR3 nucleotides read TGTGCCAGCAGTTGGACAGGGCCCGGGGAGCTGTTTTTT. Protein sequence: CASSWTGPGELFF.

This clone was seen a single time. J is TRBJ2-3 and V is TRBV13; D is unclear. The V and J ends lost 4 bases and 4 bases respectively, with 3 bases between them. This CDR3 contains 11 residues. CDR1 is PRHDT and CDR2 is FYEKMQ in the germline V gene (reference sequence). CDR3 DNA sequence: TGTGCCAGCAGCTCAGCAGATACGCAGTATTTT. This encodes CASSSADTQYF.

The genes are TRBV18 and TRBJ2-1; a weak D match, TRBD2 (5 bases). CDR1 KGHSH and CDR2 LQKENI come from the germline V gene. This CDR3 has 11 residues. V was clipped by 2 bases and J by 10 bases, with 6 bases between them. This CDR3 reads CASSPSGEQFF. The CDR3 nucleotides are TGTGCCAGCTCACCAAGCGGAGAGCAGTTCTTC.

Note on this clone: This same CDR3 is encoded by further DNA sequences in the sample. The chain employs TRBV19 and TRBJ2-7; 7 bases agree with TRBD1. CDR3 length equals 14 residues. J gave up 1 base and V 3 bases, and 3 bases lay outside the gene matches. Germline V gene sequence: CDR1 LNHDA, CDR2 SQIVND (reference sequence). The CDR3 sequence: CASSIATGSYEQYF. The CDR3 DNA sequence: TGTGCCAGTAGTATTGCGACAGGGTCCTACGAGCAGTACTTC.

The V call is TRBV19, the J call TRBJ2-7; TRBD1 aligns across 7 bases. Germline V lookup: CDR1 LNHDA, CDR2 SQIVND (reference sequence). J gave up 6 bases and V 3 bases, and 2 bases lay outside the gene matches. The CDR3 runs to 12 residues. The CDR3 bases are TGTGCCAGTAGTATGACAGGGTTCGAGCAGTACTTC. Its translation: CASSMTGFEQYF.

CDR3: CASSPTGTDGYTF. CDR3 bases: TGTGCCAGCAGCCCGACGGGGACGGATGGCTACACCTTC. This chain joins TRBV7-3 and TRBJ1-2, with TRBD1 as a possible D gene (5 bases). The V gene's germline CDR1 is SGHTA and CDR2 FQGTGA. This CDR3 spans 13 amino acids. V was cut by 5 bases and J by 6 bases, with 13 bases left in between.

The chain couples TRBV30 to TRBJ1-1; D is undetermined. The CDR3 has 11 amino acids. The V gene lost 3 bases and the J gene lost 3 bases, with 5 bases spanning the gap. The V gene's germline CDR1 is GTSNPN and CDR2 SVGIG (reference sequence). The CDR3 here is CAWRGYTEAFF. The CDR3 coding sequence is TGTGCCTGGAGAGGGTACACTGAAGCTTTCTTT.

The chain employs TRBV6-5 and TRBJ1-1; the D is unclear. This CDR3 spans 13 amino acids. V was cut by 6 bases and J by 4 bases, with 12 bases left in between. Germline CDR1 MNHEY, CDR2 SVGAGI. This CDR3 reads CASSGNFGTEAFF. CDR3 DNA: TGTGCCAGCAGCGGGAATTTTGGCACTGAAGCTTTCTTT.

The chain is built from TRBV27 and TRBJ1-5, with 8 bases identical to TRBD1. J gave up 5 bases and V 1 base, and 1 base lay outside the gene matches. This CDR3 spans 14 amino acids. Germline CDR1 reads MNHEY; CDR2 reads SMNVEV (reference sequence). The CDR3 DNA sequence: TGTGCCAGCAGTTTATGGACAGGGCATCAGCCCCAGCATTTT. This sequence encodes CASSLWTGHQPQHF.

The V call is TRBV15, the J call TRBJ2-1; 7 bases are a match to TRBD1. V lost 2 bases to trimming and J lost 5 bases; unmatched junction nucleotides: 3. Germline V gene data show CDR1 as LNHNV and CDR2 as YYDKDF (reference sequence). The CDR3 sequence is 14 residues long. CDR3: CATSRTGVNNEQFF. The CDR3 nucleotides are TGTGCCACCAGCAGAACAGGGGTCAACAATGAGCAGTTCTTC. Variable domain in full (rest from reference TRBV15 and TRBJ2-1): DAMVIQNPRYQVTQFGKPVTLSCSQTLNHNVMYWYQQKSSQAPKLLFHYYDKDFNNEADTPDNFQSRRPNTSFCFLDIRSPGLGDTAMYLCATSRTGVNNEQFFGPGTRLTVL.

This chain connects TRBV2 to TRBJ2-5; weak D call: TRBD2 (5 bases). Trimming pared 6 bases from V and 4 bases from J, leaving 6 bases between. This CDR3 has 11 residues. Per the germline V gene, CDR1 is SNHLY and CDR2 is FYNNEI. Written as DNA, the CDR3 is TGTGCCAGCAGCGGACTAGAGACCCAGTACTTC. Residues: CASSGLETQYF.

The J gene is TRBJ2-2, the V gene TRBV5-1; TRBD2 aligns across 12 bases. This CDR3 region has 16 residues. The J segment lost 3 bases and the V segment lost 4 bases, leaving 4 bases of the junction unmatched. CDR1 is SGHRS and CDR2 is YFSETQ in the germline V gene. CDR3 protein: CASSPWTSGDTGELFF. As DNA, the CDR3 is TGCGCCAGCAGCCCCTGGACTAGCGGGGACACCGGGGAGCTGTTTTTT.

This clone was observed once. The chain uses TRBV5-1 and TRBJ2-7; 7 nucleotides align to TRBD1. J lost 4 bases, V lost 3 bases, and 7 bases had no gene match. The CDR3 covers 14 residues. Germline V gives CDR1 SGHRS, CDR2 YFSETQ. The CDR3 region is CASSWGTVEYEQYF. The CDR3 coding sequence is TGCGCCAGCAGCTGGGGGACAGTGGAGTACGAGCAGTACTTC. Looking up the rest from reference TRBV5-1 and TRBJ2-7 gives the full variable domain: KAGVTQTPRYLIKTRGQQVTLSCSPISGHRSVSWYQQTPGQGLQFLFEYFSETQRNKGNFPGRFSGRQFSNSRSEMNVSTLELGDSALYLCASSWGTVEYEQYFGPGTRLTVT.

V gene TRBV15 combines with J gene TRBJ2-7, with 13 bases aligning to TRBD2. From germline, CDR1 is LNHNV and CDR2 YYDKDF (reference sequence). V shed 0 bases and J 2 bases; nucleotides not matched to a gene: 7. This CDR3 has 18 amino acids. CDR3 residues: CATSRDLGLAGAPYEQYF. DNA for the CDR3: TGTGCCACCAGCAGAGATCTCGGACTAGCGGGGGCCCCCTACGAGCAGTACTTC. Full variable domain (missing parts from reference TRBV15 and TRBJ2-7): DAMVIQNPRYQVTQFGKPVTLSCSQTLNHNVMYWYQQKSSQAPKLLFHYYDKDFNNEADTPDNFQSRRPNTSFCFLDIRSPGLGDTAMYLCATSRDLGLAGAPYEQYFGPGTRLTVT.

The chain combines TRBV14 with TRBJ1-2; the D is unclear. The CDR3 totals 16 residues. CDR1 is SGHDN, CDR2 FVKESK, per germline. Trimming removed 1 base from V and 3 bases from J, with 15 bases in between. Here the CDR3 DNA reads TGTGCCAGCAGCCAAGCAAAATCCGGTTTTCACTATGGCTACACCTTC. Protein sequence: CASSQAKSGFHYGYTF. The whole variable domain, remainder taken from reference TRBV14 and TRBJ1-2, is EAGVTQFPSHSVIEKGQTVTLRCDPISGHDNLYWYRRVMGKEIKFLLHFVKESKQDESGMPNNRFLAERTGGTYSTLKVQPAELEDSGVYFCASSQAKSGFHYGYTFGSGTRLTVV.

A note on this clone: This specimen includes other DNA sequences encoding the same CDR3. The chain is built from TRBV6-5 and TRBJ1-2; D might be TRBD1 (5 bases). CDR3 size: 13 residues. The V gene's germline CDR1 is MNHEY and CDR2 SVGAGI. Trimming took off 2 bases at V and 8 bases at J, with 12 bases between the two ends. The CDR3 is CASSYGQGDGYTF. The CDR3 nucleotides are TGTGCCAGCAGTTACGGCCAGGGCGACGGCTACACCTTC.

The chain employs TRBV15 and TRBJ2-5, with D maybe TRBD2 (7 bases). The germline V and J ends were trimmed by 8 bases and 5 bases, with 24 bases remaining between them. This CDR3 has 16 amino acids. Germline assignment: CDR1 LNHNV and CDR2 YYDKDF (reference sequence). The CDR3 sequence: CATLYLGGARQETQYF. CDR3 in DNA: TGTGCCACCCTCTATCTAGGGGGGGCTCGGCAGGAGACCCAGTACTTC.